These 15 T cell receptor beta chains share one sample of origin, sequenced in a study of T cell responses to AZD1222 COVID-19 vaccine. Data came from immunoSEQ multiplex PCR; TCRdb stores just in-frame clones and leaves some out. Altogether 180,000 or so clones are present, about 91% being singletons, with the ten largest covering under 1.5%. Sequencing was performed on peripheral blood, taken 28 days after the second AZD1222 dose. Receptor source: an adult who received the AZD1222 COVID-19 vaccine.

In its sample, this clone was seen once. V is TRBV4-1 and J is TRBJ1-5; tentatively, D is TRBD1 (5 bases). From germline, CDR1 is MGHRA and CDR2 YSYEKL. The CDR3 has 13 amino acids. Trimming stripped 8 bases from V and 7 bases from J, with 15 bases between. DNA for the CDR3: TGCGCCAGCGCCGGGAGGGAGGGGCAGCCCCAGCATTTT. It specifies CASAGREGQPQHF.

The chain carries TRBV2 and TRBJ2-2, with 8 bases matching TRBD1. This CDR3 has 16 amino acids. The V and J ends lost 4 bases and 1 base, in that order; junction bases with no gene match: 5. CDR1 and CDR2 (germline): SNHLY, FYNNEI. The CDR3 DNA reads as TGTGCCAGCAGTGCCCAGGGGGCGCGGAACACCGGGGAGCTGTTTTTT. Amino acid sequence: CASSAQGARNTGELFF.

The chain recombines TRBV7-9 with TRBJ1-4; D call uncertain. Per the germline V gene, CDR1 is SEHNR and CDR2 is FQNEAQ (reference sequence). The CDR3 loop spans 13 amino acids. Deletions cut 5 bases from V and 8 bases from J, with 12 bases between. Here the CDR3 DNA reads TGTGCCAGCAGCCAACCGAGAGGCGAAAAACTGTTTTTT. Protein sequence: CASSQPRGEKLFF.

The V gene is TRBV21-1, the J gene TRBJ2-1; the table gives TRBD1 as D, unverified against the DNA. TRBV21-1 is an annotated pseudogene. CDR3 size: 13 residues. The CDR3 DNA is TGTGCCAGCAGCAGGGGCAAATACAATGAGCAGTTCTTC. As protein: CASSRGKYNEQFF.

The V call is TRBV10-3, the J call TRBJ2-7; D perhaps matches TRBD1 (6 bases). The germline CDR1 and CDR2 sequences are ENHRY and SYGVKD. Trimming took off 2 bases at V and 3 bases at J, with 11 bases between the two ends. The CDR3 is 14 residues long. CDR3 DNA: TGTGCCATCAGTGAGAAACAGGGCGTCTACGAGCAGTACTTC. This sequence encodes CAISEKQGVYEQYF.

The V gene is TRBV6-4, the J gene TRBJ2-1; TRBD1 or TRBD2 may be the D gene (5 bases each). V lost 3 bases, J lost 4 bases, and 13 bases lay in between. Germline lookup yields CDR1 MRHNA and CDR2 SNTAGT. This CDR3 is 15 amino acids long. CDR3 loop: CASSERLEGYNEQFF. The CDR3 DNA is TGTGCCAGCAGTGAGCGGCTAGAGGGGTACAATGAGCAGTTCTTC.

The chain joins TRBV5-6 to TRBJ1-2; 8 bases fit TRBD1. The germline V gene has CDR1 SGHDT and CDR2 YYEEEE. The CDR3 runs 13 residues. V was clipped by 4 bases and J by 8 bases; unmatched bases: 7. The CDR3 spells CASSLDRGEGYTF. The CDR3 nucleotides read TGTGCCAGCAGCCTAGACAGGGGTGAGGGCTACACCTTC.

The chain couples TRBV7-8 to TRBJ1-1, with D tentatively TRBD1 (5 bases). Germline assignment: CDR1 SGHVS and CDR2 FQNEAQ. The V end was cut by 2 bases, the J end by 4 bases, with 26 bases between. CDR3 length: 19 amino acids. The chain's CDR3 is CASSLLAGFRRGGSTEAFF. DNA of the CDR3: TGTGCCAGCAGCTTATTGGCGGGGTTCAGGAGGGGAGGGAGCACTGAAGCTTTCTTT.

This rearrangement joins TRBV7-9 to TRBJ2-1; 8 nucleotides agree with TRBD2. Germline V lookup: CDR1 SEHNR, CDR2 FQNEAQ (reference sequence). The CDR3 has 14 amino acids. V trimming: 5 bases; J trimming: 7 bases; junction bases outside the gene matches: 7. CDR3 DNA: TGTGCCAGCAGCAACGGGGGGGCCGGAAATGAGCAGTTCTTC. This encodes CASSNGGAGNEQFF.

This clone was recorded only once. V and J are TRBV7-9 and TRBJ1-1; 9 bases are a match to TRBD1. The CDR3 runs 13 residues. Germline CDR1 is SEHNR and CDR2 is FQNEAQ (reference sequence). The trim removed 6 bases at V and 5 bases at J, leaving 4 bases unmatched. The DNA of the CDR3 is TGTGCCAGCAGGAGACAGGGGGGGACTGAAGCTTTCTTT. Translation gives CASRRQGGTEAFF.

The V and J genes are TRBV5-1 and TRBJ2-7, with TRBD2 matching 13 bases. CDR3 length equals 15 residues. V was clipped by 4 bases and J by 7 bases; unmatched bases: 8. The germline V gene has CDR1 SGHRS and CDR2 YFSETQ. The DNA for the CDR3 is TGCGCCAGCAGCGTAACTAGCGGGGGGGCATGGGAGCAGTACTTC. It encodes CASSVTSGGAWEQYF.

V gene TRBV19 combines with J gene TRBJ2-4; D may be TRBD2 (5 bases). V lost 9 bases to trimming and J lost 15 bases, with 15 bases between them. The CDR3 sequence is 10 residues long. Germline CDR1 reads LNHDA; CDR2 reads SQIVND (reference sequence). The CDR3 is CARNGGEWYF. The CDR3 region has the DNA TGTGCCAGAAATGGAGGTGAATGGTACTTC.

V and J are TRBV19 and TRBJ2-2; 7 bases agree with TRBD1. V trimming: 6 bases; J trimming: 3 bases; junction bases outside the gene matches: 4. CDR1 is LNHDA, CDR2 SQIVND, per germline (reference sequence). The CDR3 contains 14 residues. Here the CDR3 reads CASRGGADTGELFF. The DNA of the CDR3 is TGTGCCAGTAGAGGGGGCGCCGACACCGGGGAGCTGTTTTTT.

The count of this clone is one. V and J are TRBV7-3 and TRBJ2-2; D not resolved. This CDR3 has 18 residues. V lost 1 base, J lost 0 bases, and 15 bases lay in between. Germline CDR1 SGHTA, CDR2 FQGTGA. The CDR3 region has the DNA TGTGCCAGCAGCTTAAAGCGATTGGACCGCTCGAACACCGGGGAGCTGTTTTTT. Translating it yields CASSLKRLDRSNTGELFF.

The CDR3: CASSLGGSGANVLTF. DNA of the CDR3: TGTGCCAGCAGCCTAGGGGGCTCTGGGGCCAACGTCCTGACTTTC. J is TRBJ2-6 and V is TRBV3-1 (or the pseudogene TRBV3-2); weak D call: TRBD1 (6 bases). The CDR3 is made up of 15 amino acids. V was shortened by 4 bases and J by 0 bases, with 7 bases between the two germline ends. Per the germline V gene, CDR1 is LGHDT and CDR2 is YNNKEL (reference sequence).